The next 17 T cell receptor beta chains were all read from a single sample in a study of blood T cell repertoires in COVID-19. Sequencing was performed with immunoSEQ multiplex PCR; in TCRdb, only in-frame clones are kept and a portion is missing. The table has around 370,000 clones, about 90% seen once; the top ten hold 6% to 8%. The sample comprised peripheral blood. The receptors come from a woman in her seventies with COVID-19, enrolled during active disease.

The J gene is TRBJ2-1, the V gene TRBV9, with D maybe TRBD2 (6 bases). CDR3 length: 15 amino acids. CDR1 is SGDLS, CDR2 YYNGEE, per germline. Trimming shortened V by 2 bases and J by 6 bases, and 15 bases separated the two germline ends. The CDR3 spells CASSVVAVGVNEQFF. In DNA, the CDR3 is TGTGCCAGCAGCGTGGTAGCGGTAGGGGTCAATGAGCAGTTCTTC.

The chain joins TRBV5-6 to TRBJ1-6; 10 bases fit TRBD1. Germline V gene data show CDR1 as SGHDT and CDR2 as YYEEEE. This CDR3 has 18 residues. The trim removed 4 bases at V and 3 bases at J, leaving 10 bases unmatched. This chain's CDR3 is CASSPVARTGGYNSPLHF. Here the CDR3 DNA reads TGTGCCAGCAGCCCTGTCGCAAGGACAGGGGGCTATAATTCACCCCTCCACTTT.

The gene calls are TRBV28 and TRBJ2-3; a weak D match, TRBD2 (7 bases). The germline V gene has CDR1 MDHEN and CDR2 SYDVKM. Trimming left V 4 bases short and J 6 bases short, with 23 bases between. CDR3 size: 17 residues. The CDR3 region is CASSSLLSGGAWDTQYF. The CDR3 DNA reads TGTGCCAGCAGTTCCCTCCTCAGTGGGGGGGCCTGGGATACGCAGTATTTT. Complete variable domain (other parts from reference TRBV28 and TRBJ2-3): DVKVTQSSRYLVKRTGEKVFLECVQDMDHENMFWYRQDPGLGLRLIYFSYDVKMKEKGDIPEGYSVSREKKERFSLILESASTNQTSMYLCASSSLLSGGAWDTQYFGPGTRLTVL.

The chain couples TRBV27 to TRBJ2-3, with 9 bases aligning to TRBD2. CDR3 size: 14 residues. Germline lookup yields CDR1 MNHEY and CDR2 SMNVEV (reference sequence). The V and J ends lost 7 bases and 2 bases, in that order; junction bases with no gene match: 4. DNA of the CDR3: TGTGCCAGCAAAAGCGGGGGGAACACAGATACGCAGTATTTT. Its translation is CASKSGGNTDTQYF.

This sequence joins TRBV6-2 or TRBV6-3 and TRBJ2-2; TRBD2 agrees at 10 bases. CDR1 and CDR2 (germline): MNHEY, SVGEGT. V shed 4 bases and J 5 bases; nucleotides not matched to a gene: 7. CDR3 length equals 16 residues. Here the CDR3 reads CASSSPSGGSTGELFF. The CDR3 DNA is TGTGCCAGCAGTTCCCCTAGCGGGGGATCTACCGGGGAGCTGTTTTTT.

This chain joins TRBV2 and TRBJ1-1; D uncertain. V shed 6 bases and J shed 0 bases, with 17 bases lying between them. The CDR3 loop spans 16 amino acids. Germline values: CDR1 SNHLY, CDR2 FYNNEI. The DNA for the CDR3 is TGTGCCAGCAGAGGAATGGGAGACACCATGAACACTGAAGCTTTCTTT. It specifies CASRGMGDTMNTEAFF.

This chain uses TRBV28 with TRBJ1-6; 11 nucleotides match TRBD1. V lost 3 bases to trimming and J lost 8 bases; unmatched junction nucleotides: 3. Germline CDR1 and CDR2: MDHEN and SYDVKM. The length of the CDR3 is 15 residues. As DNA, the CDR3 is TGTGCCAGCAGTTTTTGGGACAGGGGGGATTCACCCCTCCACTTT. Its translation: CASSFWDRGDSPLHF.

V is TRBV21-1 and J is TRBJ2-1; TRBD1 reflects the table's D call only, with no check against the DNA. TRBV21-1 is marked as a pseudogene. The CDR3 has 15 amino acids. The DNA of the CDR3 is TGTGCCAGCAGCTGGCCGGACAGATCCGACAATGAGCAGTTCTTC. Its translation is CASSWPDRSDNEQFF.

The chain has TRBV6-4 and TRBJ1-1; D is uncertain. The ends were cut back, 2 bases at V and 6 bases at J, with 10 bases in the middle. The germline V gene encodes CDR1 MRHNA and CDR2 SNTAGT. CDR3 size: 13 residues. CDR3 amino acids: CASSDESGAEAFF. The CDR3 DNA sequence: TGTGCCAGCAGTGACGAGTCAGGCGCTGAAGCTTTCTTT.

This chain connects TRBV5-1 to TRBJ1-6; D is uncertain. This CDR3 is built from 16 residues. Trimming took 4 bases from V and 0 from J, leaving 11 bases between them. The V gene's germline CDR1 is SGHRS and CDR2 YFSETQ. In nucleotides, the CDR3 is TGCGCCAGCAGCCTAGGTCCGAGCTCCTATAATTCACCCCTCCACTTT. This codes for CASSLGPSSYNSPLHF.

This clone was counted a few times. This chain uses TRBV10-3 with TRBJ1-1; tentative D call: TRBD1 (6 bases). V shed 9 bases and J shed 7 bases, with 15 bases lying between them. This CDR3 has 12 amino acids. Germline lookup yields CDR1 ENHRY and CDR2 SYGVKD. The CDR3 protein is CAIQGVLNEAFF. Here the CDR3 DNA reads TGTGCCATACAGGGTGTATTGAATGAAGCTTTCTTT.

V gene TRBV29-1 combines with J gene TRBJ1-1; D is possibly TRBD1 (5 bases). Germline V gives CDR1 SQVTM, CDR2 ANQGSEA. Trimming took off 7 bases at V and 1 base at J, with 22 bases between the two ends. The CDR3 covers 16 residues. The CDR3 DNA sequence: TGCAGCGATCTTCGGCAGGGACTCACCCCGAACACTGAAGCTTTCTTT. Translating gives CSDLRQGLTPNTEAFF. The full variable domain, its missing parts supplied by reference TRBV29-1 and TRBJ1-1, is SAVISQKPSRDICQRGTSLTIQCQVDSQVTMMFWYRQQPGQSLTLIATANQGSEATYESGFVIDKFPISRPNLTFSTLTVSNMSPEDSSIYLCSDLRQGLTPNTEAFFGQGTRLTVV.

V usage is TRBV4-3 and J usage is TRBJ2-3, with D tentatively TRBD2 (6 bases). The CDR3 totals 17 residues. Trimming pared 1 base from V and 0 bases from J, leaving 14 bases between. The germline CDR1 and CDR2 sequences are LGHNA and YSLEER. The CDR3 DNA reads TGCGCCAGCAGCCAAGTTGGCCTAGCGTCTAGCACAGATACGCAGTATTTT. Translated, it gives CASSQVGLASSTDTQYF.

The rearrangement joins TRBV19 to TRBJ1-5; perhaps TRBD1 as D (5 bases). This CDR3 is 15 amino acids long. V was trimmed by 5 bases and J by 4 bases, leaving 15 bases between them. Germline loops: CDR1 LNHDA, CDR2 SQIVND (reference sequence). The CDR3 bases are TGTGCCAGTAGTTCAGTGGGGAGGGGAAATCAGCCCCAGCATTTT. Residues: CASSSVGRGNQPQHF.

This clone was seen a few times. The chain links TRBV3-1 (or the pseudogene TRBV3-2) to TRBJ2-3; 10 bases align to TRBD2. The germline gives CDR1 LGHDT, CDR2 YNNKEL (reference sequence). The CDR3 sequence is 15 residues long. J lost 9 bases, V lost 0 bases, and 6 bases had no gene match. In DNA, the CDR3 is TGTGCCAGCAGCCAAGAGCAGCGGGGGGGCGTGACGCAGTATTTT. Protein sequence: CASSQEQRGGVTQYF.

The chain joins TRBV7-3 to TRBJ1-5, with D uncertain. The CDR3 is 13 residues long. V lost 3 bases to trimming and J lost 3 bases, with 6 bases between them. Per germline, CDR1 SGHTA and CDR2 FQGTGA. CDR3 residues: CASSLAANQPQHF. For the CDR3, the DNA is TGTGCCAGCAGCTTGGCCGCCAATCAGCCCCAGCATTTT.

V is TRBV19 and J is TRBJ1-1; D is possibly TRBD1 (5 bases). V gave up 5 bases and J gave up 4 bases, with 14 bases separating them. Per germline, CDR1 LNHDA and CDR2 SQIVND (reference sequence). The CDR3 extends over 14 amino acids. For the CDR3, the DNA is TGTGCCAGTAGTTTGGACAAGCGGGGCACTGAAGCTTTCTTT. This codes for CASSLDKRGTEAFF.